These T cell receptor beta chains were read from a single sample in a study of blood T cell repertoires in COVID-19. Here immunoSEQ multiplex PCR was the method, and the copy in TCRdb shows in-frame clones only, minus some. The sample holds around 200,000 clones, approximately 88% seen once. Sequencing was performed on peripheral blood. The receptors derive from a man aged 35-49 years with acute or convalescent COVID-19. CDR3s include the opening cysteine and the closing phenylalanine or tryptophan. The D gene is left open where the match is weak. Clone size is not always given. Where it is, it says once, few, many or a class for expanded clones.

TGTGCCAGCAGCTTAGTTCCGGGACAGGGGGCGAACGAGCAGTACTTC,CASSLVPGQGANEQYF,once,TRBV7-2,TRBD1,TRBJ2-7
TGTGCCAGCAGCCAACTTGCCGGCGGCAGCGCCACTGAAGCTTTCTTT,CASSQLAGGSATEAFF,-,TRBV3-1/TRBV3-2,-,TRBJ1-1
TGTGCCAGCAGCCTTAGCGGGACGGGGGGCACAGATACGCAGTATTTT,CASSLSGTGGTDTQYF,-,TRBV14,TRBD2,TRBJ2-3
TGTGCCAGCAGTTTGGTTAAAGGGGCATCCTACAATGAGCAGTTCTTC,CASSLVKGASYNEQFF,once,TRBV27,-,TRBJ2-1
TGTGCCAGCAGTCCGGACAGGACCTCTAACTATGGCTACACCTTC,CASSPDRTSNYGYTF,once,TRBV27,TRBD1,TRBJ1-2
TGCGCCAGCGGGCTCCTAGCGACGAGCACAGATACGCAGTATTTT,CASGLLATSTDTQYF,-,TRBV5-1,-,TRBJ2-3
TGTGCCAGCAGCCCGGAAGGGACAGGGGTCTACGAGCAGTACTTC,CASSPEGTGVYEQYF,-,TRBV11-3,TRBD1,TRBJ2-7
TGTGCCAGTAGTATTAATGGGGACTCTGGCTACACCTTC,CASSINGDSGYTF,few,TRBV19,-,TRBJ1-2
TGTGCCAGCAGCGTAAAACCGAGGGGGGGCGGAGAGACCCAGTACTTC,CASSVKPRGGGETQYF,-,TRBV5-4,-,TRBJ2-5
TGTGCCATCAGCCCGGGACAGGGTTATGAAAAACTGTTTTTT,CAISPGQGYEKLFF,-,TRBV10-3,TRBD1,TRBJ1-4
TGTGCCAGCAGTCATGACAGGGTAGCTAATGAAAAACTGTTTTTT,CASSHDRVANEKLFF,once,TRBV6-5,TRBD1,TRBJ1-4
TGTGCCAGCAGCTTATCCGCCCAGGGCCAACACTCCTACGAGCAGTACTTC,CASSLSAQGQHSYEQYF,-,TRBV7-9,-,TRBJ2-7
TGTGCCAGCAGCTTAGCTCCGCAGGTCAACACCGGGGAGCTGTTTTTT,CASSLAPQVNTGELFF,once,TRBV7-9,-,TRBJ2-2
TGTGCCAGCAGCTCGACAGGGGCGAGCTCCTACGAGCAGTACTTC,CASSSTGASSYEQYF,-,TRBV11-2,TRBD1,TRBJ2-7
TGCGCCAGCAGTTTACACAGATTCTCCTACGAGCAGTACTTC,CASSLHRFSYEQYF,-,TRBV23-1,-,TRBJ2-7
TGCGCCAGCAGCCCCGGGGACAGTAATTCACCCCTCCACTTT,CASSPGDSNSPLHF,-,TRBV5-1,TRBD1,TRBJ1-6
TGTGCCAGCAGCTCAGGACGACAGGGAACCTACACCTTC,CASSSGRQGTYTF,-,TRBV7-2,TRBD1,TRBJ1-2
TGTGCCAGCAGTCGGGGGGGGGCAGATACGCAGTATTTT,CASSRGGADTQYF,once,TRBV2,TRBD2,TRBJ2-3
TGTGCTAGCAGCTCGACAGGGCCCCAAGAGACCCAGTACTTC,CASSSTGPQETQYF,-,TRBV7-7,TRBD1,TRBJ2-5
TGTGCCTGGAGTGTAAGGCGGAGTGGGGGCTACACCTTC,CAWSVRRSGGYTF,once,TRBV30,-,TRBJ1-2
TGTGCCAGCAGCCAGGACAGAAATCAGCCCCAGCATTTT,CASSQDRNQPQHF,-,TRBV3-1/TRBV3-2,-,TRBJ1-5
TGTGCCAGCAGTCGTAGGGGCAGGGAACCCACAGATACGCAGTATTTT,CASSRRGREPTDTQYF,-,TRBV11-2,-,TRBJ2-3
TGTGCCAGCAGGGCGGACAGATCTAATAGCAATCAGCCCCAGCATTTT,CASRADRSNSNQPQHF,-,TRBV27,-,TRBJ1-5
TGTGCCAGTAGGGTCAGGGGGCCGGGGAACACTGAAGCTTTCTTT,CASRVRGPGNTEAFF,-,TRBV19,TRBD1,TRBJ1-1
TGTGCCACCCTCGGACAGGGGGCTAGGGCTTTCTTT,CATLGQGARAFF,-,TRBV19,TRBD1,TRBJ1-1
TGTGCCAGCAGCCGAACAGGGACGGGAAACACCATATATTTT,CASSRTGTGNTIYF,-,TRBV7-8,-,TRBJ1-3
TGCGCCAGCAGCTCCCTTTTGGGGGGGGCCTACGAGCAGTACTTC,CASSSLLGGAYEQYF,once,TRBV5-1,TRBD2,TRBJ2-7
TGTGCCAGCACCATCGACAGGACCTACGAGCAGTACTTC,CASTIDRTYEQYF,few,TRBV5-6,-,TRBJ2-7
TGCGCCAGCAGCCAAGTCGACAGTTACTCTGGAAACACCATATATTTT,CASSQVDSYSGNTIYF,-,TRBV4-3,-,TRBJ1-3
TGTGCCACCAGTGCGGGACAGGGGGCTGCATCCTACGAGCAGTACTTC,CATSAGQGAASYEQYF,-,TRBV24-1,TRBD1,TRBJ2-7
TGTGCCAGCAGCCAGGCCGGGACAGAGATCTACGAGCAGTACTTC,CASSQAGTEIYEQYF,-,TRBV4-2,TRBD1,TRBJ2-7
TGTGCCAGCAGCTTCCGACAGGGGGCGGATGAGCAGTACTTC,CASSFRQGADEQYF,once,TRBV7-2,TRBD1,TRBJ2-7
TGTGCCAGCAGTGGCGAAACCGAGGGACAGCTCGCCTATGGCTACACCTTC,CASSGETEGQLAYGYTF,-,TRBV2,TRBD1,TRBJ1-2
TGTGCCAGTAGTGCGGGACAGGGGGCGCGGGAGCAGTACTTC,CASSAGQGAREQYF,once,TRBV19,TRBD1,TRBJ2-7
TGTGCCAGCAGTTCCAGGACAGGGGGCACCTACGAGCAGTACTTC,CASSSRTGGTYEQYF,-,TRBV6-5,TRBD1,TRBJ2-7
TGTGCCAGTAGTCAGTCACAGAGCTCCTACAATGAGCAGTTCTTC,CASSQSQSSYNEQFF,-,TRBV19,-,TRBJ2-1
TGTGCCAGCTCACCATCCGGGTTGGAGCAGTACTTC,CASSPSGLEQYF,-,TRBV18,-,TRBJ2-7
TGTGCCAGCAGCTTATGGAGGGAACAAGAGACCCAGTACTTC,CASSLWREQETQYF,-,TRBV11-2,-,TRBJ2-5
TGTGCCAGCAGCTCGGGACAGGGGGCAAGTAATGAGCAGTTCTTC,CASSSGQGASNEQFF,-,TRBV11-3,TRBD1,TRBJ2-1
TGTGCCAGCAGTTACTCAATCGCGGGGGGTTACAATGAGCAGTTCTTC,CASSYSIAGGYNEQFF,-,TRBV6-5,TRBD2,TRBJ2-1
TGTGCCAGCAGCCCGGACGGGGGGGCCCACCAGGAGACCCAGTACTTC,CASSPDGGAHQETQYF,-,TRBV7-8,TRBD2,TRBJ2-5
TGTGCCAGCAGTCCAAGGGACAAGCCCCAGCATTTT,CASSPRDKPQHF,-,TRBV12-3/TRBV12-4,-,TRBJ1-5
TGTGCCAGCAGTTTGGACAGGGTGATCACTGAAGCTTTCTTT,CASSLDRVITEAFF,once,TRBV6-5,TRBD1,TRBJ1-1
TGTGCCATCCGGAGGGACAGGGGGATCTACGAGCAGTACTTC,CAIRRDRGIYEQYF,-,TRBV6-5,TRBD1,TRBJ2-7
TGTGCCACCAGTGATTTCGTGCGGACGAACACCGGGGAGCTGTTTTTT,CATSDFVRTNTGELFF,-,TRBV24-1,-,TRBJ2-2
TGTGCCAGCAGTGAGAGCCTAGCGGGGGCCGATACGCAGTATTTT,CASSESLAGADTQYF,-,TRBV6-1,TRBD2,TRBJ2-3
TGTGCCAGCAGATTCCTCGGGGATGAAAAACTGTTTTTT,CASRFLGDEKLFF,few,TRBV27,-,TRBJ1-4
TGTGCCAGCAGCGAGCGGGGGGGACTCTACTCTGGGGCCAACGTCCTGACTTTC,CASSERGGLYSGANVLTF,-,TRBV9,TRBD2,TRBJ2-6
TGTGCCAGCAGTTTTCGTTTGGGCGCTTTCTTT,CASSFRLGAFF,-,TRBV28,-,TRBJ1-1
TGCGCCAGCCCAGGGCCCCACGGTGGAAACACCATATATTTT,CASPGPHGGNTIYF,-,TRBV10-1,-,TRBJ1-3
TGTGCCACTTCGACTAGCGGATACGAGCAGTACTTC,CATSTSGYEQYF,-,TRBV28,TRBD2,TRBJ2-7
TGTGCCAGCCTCCTTCAGGGTAGGGTTGGGACAGATACGCAGTATTTT,CASLLQGRVGTDTQYF,-,TRBV27,-,TRBJ2-3
TGTGCCAGCAGCCCTATAGTCGGTGAGCAGTTCTTC,CASSPIVGEQFF,-,TRBV5-5,-,TRBJ2-1
TGTGCCAGCAGTTCTCTCAGGGGGCAGGGCTATGGCTACACCTTC,CASSSLRGQGYGYTF,-,TRBV28,TRBD1,TRBJ1-2
TGTGCCAGCAGCTTCAGCCGCGGTGATGAAGCTTTCTTT,CASSFSRGDEAFF,-,TRBV7-2,-,TRBJ1-1
TGTGCCATCAGTGAGATCGGAGGAAACACCGGGGAGCTGTTTTTT,CAISEIGGNTGELFF,-,TRBV10-3,-,TRBJ2-2
TGTGCCAGTAGTATAGACAGGGGAGCCAATGAGCAGTTCTTC,CASSIDRGANEQFF,-,TRBV19,-,TRBJ2-1
TGTGCCAGCAGCTTAGGGGTAGCGGGGGGCCTGTACAATGAGCAGTTCTTC,CASSLGVAGGLYNEQFF,-,TRBV11-3,TRBD2,TRBJ2-1
TGCAGTGCAGGACAGGGGCAGAACAATGAGCAGTTCTTC,CSAGQGQNNEQFF,-,TRBV29-1,TRBD1,TRBJ2-1
TGTGCCAGCAGCCCTCCGACAGGACTCCGAAATTCACCCCTCCACTTT,CASSPPTGLRNSPLHF,-,TRBV7-9,-,TRBJ1-6